This entry lists 23 T cell receptor beta chains sequenced from one sample in a study of identical twins. TCRdb recomputed calls from the 5' RACE reads with MiXCR, one row per CDR3 protein. The sample includes around 1.7 million distinct CDR3 sequences, about 32% seen only once; the top ten take around 0.25%. Material for sequencing was cord blood. These receptors were obtained from a newborn girl in good health.

The chain links TRBV9 to TRBJ2-5; TRBD2 is a possible D gene (6 bases). Trimming left V 3 bases short and J 2 bases short, with 14 bases between. Germline V gene data show CDR1 as SGDLS and CDR2 as YYNGEE. The CDR3 runs to 15 residues. The CDR3 here is CASSATSLVQETQYF. The CDR3 nucleotides read TGTGCCAGCAGCGCAACTAGCTTGGTTCAAGAGACCCAGTACTTC.

The chain uses TRBV7-2 and TRBJ2-3, with TRBD2 matching over 12 bases. Germline V gene data show CDR1 as SGHTA and CDR2 as FQGNSA. There are 18 residues in the CDR3. Trimming at V came to 1 base and at J to 2 bases, leaving 7 bases not matched to a gene. CDR3 amino acids: CASSLVASGRASTDTQYF. DNA for the CDR3: TGTGCCAGCAGCTTAGTCGCTAGCGGGAGGGCCTCCACAGATACGCAGTATTTT.

This chain uses TRBV29-1 with TRBJ2-5, with a possible D match to TRBD2 (5 bases). The V end lost 6 bases, the J end lost 2 bases, and 10 bases lay between the germline ends. The germline CDR1 and CDR2 sequences are SQVTM and ANQGSEA. The CDR3 extends over 12 amino acids. CDR3 nucleotides: TGCAGCGTAACCGGGGATCAAGAGACCCAGTACTTC. Translated: CSVTGDQETQYF.

The CDR3: CASSLGQFDYGYTF. In DNA form, the CDR3 reads TGCGCCAGCAGCTTGGGGCAGTTCGACTATGGCTACACCTTC. The chain combines TRBV5-1 with TRBJ1-2; unclear D gene. The CDR3 extends over 14 amino acids. CDR1 and CDR2 from the germline V gene are SGHRS and YFSETQ. The ends were cut back, 0 bases at V and 3 bases at J, with 9 bases in the middle.

The chain employs TRBV2 and TRBJ1-1, with D possibly matching TRBD1 (6 bases). The ends were cut back, 9 bases at V and 4 bases at J, with 18 bases in the middle. Per the germline V gene, CDR1 is SNHLY and CDR2 is FYNNEI. This CDR3 region has 14 residues. The CDR3: CASLVTGEGTEAFF. The CDR3 coding sequence is TGTGCCAGTCTAGTGACAGGCGAGGGCACTGAAGCTTTCTTT.

The chain is built from TRBV21-1 and TRBJ2-5. TRBV21-1 represents a pseudogene. The CDR3 sequence is 11 residues long. The CDR3 here is CASNREETQYF. CDR3 coding DNA: TGTGCCAGCAACAGGGAAGAGACCCAGTACTTC.

Comments on this clonotype: It differs at one base from a far larger clone, so likely a read error. The conserved final phenylalanine or tryptophan is absent from the CDR3, which likely points to a read error. The rearrangement joins TRBV12-3 or TRBV12-4 to TRBJ2-5; D gene uncertain. V lost 1 base and J 5 bases, leaving 5 bases between the germline ends. The CDR3 is 12 amino acids. The CDR3 DNA follows: TGTGCCAGCAGTTTAGTGCTGGAGACCCAGTACTTA. This sequence encodes CASSLVLETQYL.

Only a few counts were recorded for this clonotype. The gene calls are TRBV20-1 and TRBJ1-4; unclear D gene. CDR3 length: 13 residues. CDR1 and CDR2 (germline): DFQATT, SNEGSKA (reference sequence). The V end was cut by 2 bases, the J end by 3 bases, with 7 bases between. The CDR3 reads CSARRTANEKLFF. DNA for the CDR3: TGCAGTGCTAGAAGGACGGCTAATGAAAAACTGTTTTTT.

Only a few counts were recorded for this clonotype. V is TRBV28 and J is TRBJ2-1; 11 nucleotides align to TRBD1. TRBJ2-7 matches the DNA end more closely, so the J call is doubtful. CDR3 length equals 15 residues. Germline V gene lookup returns CDR1 MDHEN and CDR2 SYDVKM. CDR3 in DNA: TGTGCCAGCAGTTCTCGGACAGGGGGCTACAATGAGCAGTACTTC. Translation: CASSSRTGGYNEQYF.

The V and J genes are TRBV20-1 and TRBJ2-7, with D tentatively TRBD2 (5 bases). V gave up 0 bases and J gave up 2 bases, with 14 bases separating them. There are 15 residues in the CDR3. Looked up from germline, CDR1 is DFQATT and CDR2 is SNEGSKA (reference sequence). CDR3 DNA: TGCAGTGCTAGAGATAAGCGGTACGGGGCCTACGAGCAGTACTTC. It translates to CSARDKRYGAYEQYF.

A single count supports this clonotype. The V gene is TRBV20-1, the J gene TRBJ2-3; D might be TRBD2 (7 bases). The CDR3 runs to 14 residues. Germline CDR1 and CDR2: DFQATT and SNEGSKA (reference sequence). With 3 bases removed from V and 2 bases from J, the gap between germline ends came to 12 bases. The CDR3 sequence: CSASGGGPTDTQYF. CDR3 DNA: TGCAGTGCTAGTGGCGGGGGCCCCACAGATACGCAGTATTTT.

This clonotype turned up a few times. This rearrangement joins TRBV20-1 to TRBJ2-2; 7 bases map to TRBD2. The CDR3 totals 14 residues. Germline V CDR1 and CDR2: DFQATT, SNEGSKA (reference sequence). V shed 6 bases and J 0 bases; nucleotides not matched to a gene: 4. The CDR3 here is CSAQRGANTGELFF. The CDR3 bases are TGCAGTGCCCAGCGGGGCGCGAACACCGGGGAGCTGTTTTTT.

This chain links TRBV4-1 with TRBJ2-7, with 8 bases lining up with TRBD2. This CDR3 is built from 17 residues. Germline V lookup: CDR1 MGHRA, CDR2 YSYEKL. V shed 4 bases, J shed 7 bases, and the junction held 18 bases outside the gene matches. The DNA for the CDR3 is TGCGCCAGCAGCCGACGCAAGATCGGGAGGGCCTACAATGAGCAGTACTTC. It yields the protein CASSRRKIGRAYNEQYF.

This clonotype was seen many times. This rearrangement joins TRBV29-1 to TRBJ1-2; D is possibly TRBD1 (5 bases). The CDR3 totals 14 residues. In germline, CDR1 is SQVTM, CDR2 ANQGSEA. Trimming took off 0 bases at V and 6 bases at J, with 14 bases between the two ends. CDR3 sequence reads: CSVEEGAAPHGYTF. CDR3 nucleotides: TGCAGCGTTGAAGAAGGGGCGGCCCCACATGGCTACACCTTC.

This clonotype was counted only a few times. The genes are TRBV6-7 and TRBJ2-1, with D unclear. TRBV6-7 belongs to the ORF category, with a function that is uncertain. The length of the CDR3 is 8 residues. With 11 bases removed from V and 8 bases from J, the gap between germline ends came to 4 bases. CDR3 protein: CAFDEQFF. The CDR3 DNA reads TGTGCCTTTGATGAGCAGTTCTTC.

This clonotype was found a few times. The chain recombines TRBV12-3 or TRBV12-4 with TRBJ2-2; no clear D. CDR3 length: 15 amino acids. Trimming shortened V by 3 bases and J by 2 bases, and 10 bases separated the two germline ends. The CDR3 bases are TGTGCCAGCAGTTTGGCCTCGATTAACACCGGGGAGCTGTTTTTT. This sequence encodes CASSLASINTGELFF.

The chain combines TRBV10-3 with TRBJ2-3; D is unresolved. V was shortened by 3 bases and J by 2 bases, with 15 bases between the two germline ends. Germline CDR1 and CDR2: ENHRY and SYGVKD. This CDR3 is 16 amino acids long. DNA of the CDR3: TGTGCCATCAGTGATATCTACCAATCCACCACAGATACGCAGTATTTT. Translated: CAISDIYQSTTDTQYF.

This clonotype was observed at least ten times. The chain carries TRBV7-9 and TRBJ2-7, with 7 bases that match TRBD1. The CDR3 runs 14 residues. Trimming at V came to 1 base and at J to 6 bases, leaving 6 bases not matched to a gene. Germline V gene sequence: CDR1 SEHNR, CDR2 FQNEAQ (reference sequence). This chain's CDR3 is CASSLGQGLGEQYF. The CDR3 DNA follows: TGTGCCAGCAGCTTAGGACAGGGATTGGGCGAGCAGTACTTC.

The chain has TRBV2 and TRBJ2-7; D gene unclear. From germline, CDR1 is SNHLY and CDR2 FYNNEI. The CDR3 runs to 13 residues. Trimming took 7 bases from V and 3 from J, leaving 13 bases between them. This CDR3 is CASTTAAYYEQYF. CDR3 nucleotide sequence: TGTGCCAGCACGACTGCAGCCTACTACGAGCAGTACTTC.

This clonotype has more than one count but fewer than ten. The chain joins TRBV12-5 to TRBJ1-2; no definite D call. Germline V gene lookup returns CDR1 LGHNT and CDR2 FRNRAP. The CDR3 is made up of 12 amino acids. V lost 9 bases and J lost 6, with 14 bases in between. The CDR3 protein is CARDTERDGYTF. In DNA, the CDR3 is TGTGCTAGGGATACAGAAAGAGATGGCTACACCTTC.

The chain is built from TRBV4-2 and TRBJ1-1; 10 bases fit TRBD1. The CDR3 has 14 amino acids. J was trimmed by 3 bases and V by 10 bases; bases with no gene match: 8. Germline assignment: CDR1 LGHNA and CDR2 YNFKEQ. The CDR3 loop is CATRDRGGDTEAFF. The CDR3 region has the DNA TGTGCCACCCGGGACAGGGGTGGGGACACTGAAGCTTTCTTT.

This rearrangement joins TRBV2 to TRBJ2-7, with 7 bases lining up with TRBD1. The CDR3 consists of 15 residues. In germline, CDR1 is SNHLY, CDR2 FYNNEI. J was trimmed by 2 bases and V by 1 base; bases with no gene match: 5. In DNA, the CDR3 is TGTGCCAGCAGTGAAGTGCCGGGACAGACCTACGAGCAGTACTTC. Translating it yields CASSEVPGQTYEQYF.

The CDR3 sequence: CASRVAGADEQFF. CDR3 in DNA: TGTGCCAGCAGGGTAGCGGGAGCAGATGAGCAGTTCTTC. The chain couples TRBV2 to TRBJ2-1; TRBD2 agrees at 9 bases. Germline V gene sequence: CDR1 SNHLY, CDR2 FYNNEI. This CDR3 is 13 amino acids long. Trimming cost V 6 bases and J 8 bases; bases outside gene matches: 5.